This TCR beta chain derives from a study of CD8 T cells in ankylosing spondylitis. TCRdb analysed the 5' RACE reads with MiXCR anew, one entry per CDR3 protein. This sample carries roughly 180,000 distinct CDR3 sequences, 9.5% to 15% of them seen once, and the ten largest clones take 16%. V lost 6 bases to trimming and J lost 5 bases; unmatched junction nucleotides: 9. The germline gives CDR1 SGHAT, CDR2 FQNNGV. CDR3 size: 15 residues. The V and J genes are TRBV11-2 and TRBJ2-2; 7 positions match TRBD1. Specimen: blood, either unsorted or a sorted T cell fraction (not recorded which). This sequence originates from a male donor with ankylosing spondylitis or in good health (not recorded which). CDR3 residues: CASSSTGSLTGELFF. CDR3 nucleotides: TGTGCCAGCAGTTCGACAGGGTCTCTGACCGGGGAGCTGTTTTTT.